The subject of this entry is one TCR beta chain. As yet, its antigen is unknown. These data belong to a study of OX40 agonist ivuxolimab in advanced cancers. The study, taken as a whole, reports: The investigators did not determine what antigen specificity the expanded peripheral T cells had. CD4+ T cells averaged fewer expanded clones than CD8+ T cells. Within 6 weeks, CD4+ and CD8+ blood T cells expanded clonally at 0.1 to 3.0 mg/kg.

Assay used: immunoSEQ multiplex PCR; TCRdb lists only in-frame clones, some missing. The sample comprises fewer than 95,000 clones, approximately 92% of which are singletons, and around 3.4% rests with the top ten. The germline V gene encodes CDR1 MDHEN and CDR2 SYDVKM. V gave up 5 bases and J gave up 11 bases; unmatched junction bases: 10. The CDR3 has 14 amino acids. The chain recombines TRBV28 with TRBJ2-5; 11 bases are a match to TRBD2. The source was CD4+ or CD8+ T cells sorted from blood, collected in a trial of the OX40 agonist ivuxolimab. The source of this sequence is an adult with an advanced solid tumor such as melanoma, head and neck, liver or kidney cancer. The CDR3 sequence is CASSPELAGEEQYF. The CDR3 DNA is TGTGCCAGCAGTCCTGAACTAGCGGGAGAAGAGCAGTACTTC.